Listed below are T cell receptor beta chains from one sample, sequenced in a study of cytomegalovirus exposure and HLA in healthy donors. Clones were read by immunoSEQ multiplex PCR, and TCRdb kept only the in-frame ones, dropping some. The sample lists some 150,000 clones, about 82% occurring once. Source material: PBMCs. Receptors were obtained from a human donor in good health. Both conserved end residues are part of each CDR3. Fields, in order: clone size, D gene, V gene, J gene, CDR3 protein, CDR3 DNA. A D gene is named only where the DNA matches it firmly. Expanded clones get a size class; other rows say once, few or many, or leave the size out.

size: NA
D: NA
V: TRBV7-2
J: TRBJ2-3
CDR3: CASSLDGARTDTQYF
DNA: TGTGCCAGCAGCTTAGATGGGGCGCGCACAGATACGCAGTATTTT

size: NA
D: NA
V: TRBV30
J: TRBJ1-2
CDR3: CAWNVRGVRSYGYTF
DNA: TGTGCCTGGAACGTCAGGGGCGTCCGTTCCTATGGCTACACCTTC

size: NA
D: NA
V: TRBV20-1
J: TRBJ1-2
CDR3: CSAGARVGYTF
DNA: TGCAGTGCTGGAGCTAGAGTTGGCTACACCTTC

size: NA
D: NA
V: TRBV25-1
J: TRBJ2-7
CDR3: CASTDGRDSSYEQYF
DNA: TGTGCCAGCACCGACGGGAGGGACAGTTCCTACGAGCAGTACTTC

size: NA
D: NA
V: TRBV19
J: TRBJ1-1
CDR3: CASSSTGHTEAFF
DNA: TGTGCCAGTAGTTCGACGGGTCACACTGAAGCTTTCTTT

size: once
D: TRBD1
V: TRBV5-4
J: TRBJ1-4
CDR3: CASSLDPGQINEKLFF
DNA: TGTGCCAGCAGCTTGGACCCGGGACAGATTAATGAAAAACTGTTTTTT

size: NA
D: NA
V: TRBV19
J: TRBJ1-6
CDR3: CASSIRRGDNSPLHF
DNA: TGTGCCAGTAGTATCCGACGAGGCGATAATTCACCCCTCCACTTT

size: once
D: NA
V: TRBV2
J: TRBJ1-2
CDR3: CASSDGRLYGYTF
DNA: TGTGCCAGCAGTGACGGCAGGCTCTATGGCTACACCTTC

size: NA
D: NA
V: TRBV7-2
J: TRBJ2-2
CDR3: CASSLLGRGSAGELFF
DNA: TGTGCCAGCAGCTTACTCGGGCGAGGGTCGGCCGGGGAGCTGTTTTTT

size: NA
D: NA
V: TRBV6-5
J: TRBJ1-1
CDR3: CASSTRGITEAFF
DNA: TGTGCCAGCAGCACTAGGGGGATCACTGAAGCTTTCTTT

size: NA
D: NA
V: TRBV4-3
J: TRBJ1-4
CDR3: CASSQSANREVEKLFF
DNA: TGCGCCAGCAGCCAGTCCGCAAACAGGGAAGTGGAAAAACTGTTTTTT

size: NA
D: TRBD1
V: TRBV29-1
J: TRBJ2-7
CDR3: CSVVTGRGNEQYF
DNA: TGCAGCGTTGTAACGGGCAGGGGGAACGAGCAGTACTTC

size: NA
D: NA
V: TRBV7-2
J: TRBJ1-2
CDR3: CASSSKGQQGTLGGYTF
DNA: TGTGCCAGCAGCTCGAAGGGGCAACAGGGAACGCTTGGTGGCTACACCTTC

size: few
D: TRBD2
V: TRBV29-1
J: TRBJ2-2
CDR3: CSVGEGLRIVGELFF
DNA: TGCAGCGTTGGGGAGGGACTCAGAATTGTCGGGGAGCTGTTTTTT

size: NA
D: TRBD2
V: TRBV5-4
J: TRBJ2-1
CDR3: CASSGGGLAGDNEQFF
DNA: TGTGCCAGCAGCGGGGGCGGACTAGCGGGAGACAATGAGCAGTTCTTC

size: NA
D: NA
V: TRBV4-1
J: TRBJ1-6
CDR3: CASSTRGYNSPLHF
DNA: TGCGCCAGCAGCACACGGGGATATAATTCACCCCTCCACTTT

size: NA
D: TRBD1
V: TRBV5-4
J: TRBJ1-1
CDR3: CASSPGQGEAFF
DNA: TGTGCCAGCAGCCCGGGACAGGGTGAAGCTTTCTTT

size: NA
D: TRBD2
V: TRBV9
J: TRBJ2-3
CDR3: CASSVGTSGFADTQYF
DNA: TGTGCCAGCAGCGTAGGGACTAGCGGGTTTGCAGATACGCAGTATTTT

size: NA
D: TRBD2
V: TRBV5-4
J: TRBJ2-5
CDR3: CASSLGLAGGMEQETQYF
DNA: TGTGCCAGCAGCTTGGGACTAGCGGGAGGTATGGAGCAAGAGACCCAGTACTTC

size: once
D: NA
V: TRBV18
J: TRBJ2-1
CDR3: CASSSDYNEQFF
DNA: TGTGCCAGCTCATCAGATTACAATGAGCAGTTCTTC

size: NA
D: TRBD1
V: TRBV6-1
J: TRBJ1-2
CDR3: CASTARDRGRSGYTF
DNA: TGTGCCAGCACCGCGAGGGACAGGGGGCGGAGTGGCTACACCTTC

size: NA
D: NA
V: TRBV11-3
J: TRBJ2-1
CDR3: CASSAALGGEQFF
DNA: TGTGCCAGCAGCGCCGCACTAGGCGGTGAGCAGTTCTTC

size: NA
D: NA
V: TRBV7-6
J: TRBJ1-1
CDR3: CASSLVPVSAGAMNTEAFF
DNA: TGTGCCAGCAGCTTAGTCCCCGTGTCGGCAGGGGCGATGAACACTGAAGCTTTCTTT

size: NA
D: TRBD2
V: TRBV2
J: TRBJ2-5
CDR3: CASGTSGAWQTQYF
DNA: TGTGCCAGCGGGACTAGCGGGGCTTGGCAGACCCAGTACTTC

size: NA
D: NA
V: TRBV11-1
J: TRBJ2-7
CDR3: CASSLALGSPSSYEQYF
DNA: TGTGCCAGCAGCTTAGCCCTCGGGAGTCCAAGCTCCTACGAGCAGTACTTC

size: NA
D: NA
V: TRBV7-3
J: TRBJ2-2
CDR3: CASSFSTGSGELFF
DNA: TGTGCCAGCAGCTTCTCAACAGGAAGCGGGGAGCTGTTTTTT

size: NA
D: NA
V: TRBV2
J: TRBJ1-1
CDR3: CASTGHADTEAFF
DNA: TGTGCCAGCACGGGTCATGCGGACACTGAAGCTTTCTTT